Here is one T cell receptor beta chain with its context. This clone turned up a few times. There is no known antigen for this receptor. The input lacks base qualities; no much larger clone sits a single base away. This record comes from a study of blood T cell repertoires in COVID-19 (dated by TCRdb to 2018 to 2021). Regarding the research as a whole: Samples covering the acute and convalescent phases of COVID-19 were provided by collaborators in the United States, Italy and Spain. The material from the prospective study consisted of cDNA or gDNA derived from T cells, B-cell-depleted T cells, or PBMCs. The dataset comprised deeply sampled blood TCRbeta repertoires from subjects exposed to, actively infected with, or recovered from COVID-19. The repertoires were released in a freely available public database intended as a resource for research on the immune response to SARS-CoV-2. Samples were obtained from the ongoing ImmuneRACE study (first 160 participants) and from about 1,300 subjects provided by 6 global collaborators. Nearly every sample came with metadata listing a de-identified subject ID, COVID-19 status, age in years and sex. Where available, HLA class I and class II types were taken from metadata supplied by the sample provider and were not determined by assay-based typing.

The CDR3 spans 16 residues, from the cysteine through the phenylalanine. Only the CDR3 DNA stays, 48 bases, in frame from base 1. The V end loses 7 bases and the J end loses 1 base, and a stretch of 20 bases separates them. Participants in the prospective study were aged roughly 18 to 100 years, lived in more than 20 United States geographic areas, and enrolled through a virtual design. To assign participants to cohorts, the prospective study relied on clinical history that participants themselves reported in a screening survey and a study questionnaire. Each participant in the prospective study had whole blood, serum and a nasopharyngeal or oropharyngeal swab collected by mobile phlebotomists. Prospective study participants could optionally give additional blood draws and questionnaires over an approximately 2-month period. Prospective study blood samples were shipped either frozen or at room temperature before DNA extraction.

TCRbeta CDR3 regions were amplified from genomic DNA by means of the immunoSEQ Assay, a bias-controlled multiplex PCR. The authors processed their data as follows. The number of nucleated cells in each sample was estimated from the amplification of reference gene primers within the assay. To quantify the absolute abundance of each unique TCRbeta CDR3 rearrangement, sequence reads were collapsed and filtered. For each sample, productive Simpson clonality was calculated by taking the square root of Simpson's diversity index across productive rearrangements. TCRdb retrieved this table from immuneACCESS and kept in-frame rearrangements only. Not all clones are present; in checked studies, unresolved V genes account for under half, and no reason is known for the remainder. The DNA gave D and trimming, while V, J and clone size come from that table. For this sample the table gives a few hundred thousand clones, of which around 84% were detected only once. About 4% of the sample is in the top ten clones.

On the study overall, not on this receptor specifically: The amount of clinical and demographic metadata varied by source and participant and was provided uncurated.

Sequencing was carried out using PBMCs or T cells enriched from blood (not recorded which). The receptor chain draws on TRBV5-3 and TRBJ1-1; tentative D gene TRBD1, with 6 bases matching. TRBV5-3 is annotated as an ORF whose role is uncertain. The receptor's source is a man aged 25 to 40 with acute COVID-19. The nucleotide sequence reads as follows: TGTGCCAGACCGGAGGATCTCACAGGGCGGAACACTGAAGCTTTCTTT. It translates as CARPEDLTGRNTEAFF.